The 30 T cell receptor beta chains below were found in one sample sequenced in a study of blood T cells in healthy people across ages. Then a second PCR, running about 7 to 11 cycles, was carried out with a sample-barcoded 5' primer and a J-beta primer mix. MiXCR was run by TCRdb on the 5' RACE reads, yielding one entry per CDR3 protein. This sample carries some 730,000 distinct CDR3 sequences, over 20% of them seen once, and the ten largest clones take approximately 20%. The sequenced material came from blood. The source of these receptors is a man in his sixties or seventies in good health.

This clonotype has more than one count but fewer than ten. V is TRBV6-6 and J is TRBJ1-2; D ambiguous. The CDR3 runs 12 residues. Germline CDR1 reads MNHNY; CDR2 reads SVGAGI (reference sequence). V lost 6 bases and J lost 7, with 12 bases in between. CDR3 nucleotide sequence: TGTGCCAGCAGCGATAATGGGTCTGGCTACACCTTC. This gives the protein CASSDNGSGYTF.

This chain uses TRBV20-1 with TRBJ1-1, with D unclear. CDR1 and CDR2 from the germline V gene are DFQATT and SNEGSKA (reference sequence). The CDR3 is made up of 14 amino acids. Trimming stripped 0 bases from V and 1 base from J, with 9 bases between. The CDR3: CSARDHRRNTEAFF. For the CDR3, the DNA is TGCAGTGCTAGAGATCACAGAAGGAACACTGAAGCTTTCTTT.

For the CDR3, the DNA is TGTGCCAGCAGCTTTGGACAGGGGGGGCCCACCGGGGAGCTGTTTTTT. The encoded protein is CASSFGQGGPTGELFF. The chain is built from TRBV11-1 and TRBJ2-2; TRBD1 matches at 10 bases. This CDR3 has 16 amino acids. Germline assignment: CDR1 SGHAT and CDR2 FQDESV (reference sequence). V lost 3 bases and J lost 4; bases outside the gene matches: 5.

There are a few counts of this clonotype. The chain is built from TRBV6-5 and TRBJ1-1; perhaps TRBD1 as D (5 bases). There are 14 residues in the CDR3. The V and J ends lost 6 bases and 4 bases respectively, with 15 bases between them. Germline values: CDR1 MNHEY, CDR2 SVGAGI. CDR3 protein: CASSTRGGSTEAFF. CDR3 nucleotide sequence: TGTGCCAGCAGCACACGGGGGGGGAGCACTGAAGCTTTCTTT.

This clonotype has only a few counts. The chain carries TRBV6-5 and TRBJ2-1; D unresolved. V lost 2 bases and J 1 base, leaving 9 bases between the germline ends. Per the germline V gene, CDR1 is MNHEY and CDR2 is SVGAGI. The CDR3 has 15 residues. As DNA, the CDR3 is TGTGCCAGCAGTTACGGCAGGCGATCCTACAATGAGCAGTTCTTC. Translation: CASSYGRRSYNEQFF.

The V call is TRBV6-1, the J call TRBJ2-2, with D unresolved. With 6 bases removed from V and 0 bases from J, the gap between germline ends came to 8 bases. CDR1 and CDR2 (germline): MNHNS, SASEGT. The CDR3 contains 14 residues. The CDR3, as DNA: TGTGCCAGCAGCGACCACCCGAACACCGGGGAGCTGTTTTTT. Translating gives CASSDHPNTGELFF.

The CDR3 sequence is CASSLLGELFF. In DNA, the CDR3 is TGTGCCAGCAGCCTACTCGGGGAGCTGTTTTTT. This chain joins TRBV11-3 and TRBJ2-2, with unresolved D. V lost 5 bases and J lost 7, with 5 bases in between. Looked up from germline, CDR1 is SGHNT and CDR2 is YENEEA. The CDR3 runs to 11 residues.

This chain links TRBV9 with TRBJ1-1; D is possibly TRBD1 (6 bases). V was shortened by 3 bases and J by 5 bases, with 26 bases between the two germline ends. Germline V gives CDR1 SGDLS, CDR2 YYNGEE. The CDR3 runs 18 residues. The CDR3 region has the DNA TGTGCCAGCAGCGATCCTCCGGTTCGGACAGCCCCTCTGACTGAAGCTTTCTTT. It is translated as CASSDPPVRTAPLTEAFF.

This clonotype showed up just a few times. The chain recombines TRBV7-2 with TRBJ2-5; weak D call: TRBD2 (6 bases). The J call may not be correct, given that the DNA end is closer to TRBJ2-1. The CDR3 length is 15 residues. Looked up from germline, CDR1 is SGHTA and CDR2 is FQGNSA. The CDR3 spells CASSLRRASANEQFF. The CDR3 DNA follows: TGTGCCAGCAGCTTAAGGAGGGCCAGCGCTAATGAGCAGTTCTTC.

The V call is TRBV28, the J call TRBJ1-3; TRBD1 matches at 9 bases. Per the germline V gene, CDR1 is MDHEN and CDR2 is SYDVKM. The CDR3 is 20 residues long. V lost 3 bases, J lost 0 bases, and 15 bases stayed unmatched. Here the CDR3 reads CASSLGQGWFSKFSGNTIYF. The CDR3 DNA reads as TGTGCCAGCAGTTTGGGACAGGGTTGGTTTTCAAAATTCTCTGGAAACACCATATATTTT.

This clonotype was counted a few times. The CDR3 DNA reads as TGTGCCAGCGGGGCGGGATACACTGAAGCTTTCTTT. Protein: CASGAGYTEAFF. The V and J genes are TRBV7-9 and TRBJ1-1, with D possibly being TRBD1 (5 bases). Germline-derived CDR1 and CDR2 are SEHNR and FQNEAQ (reference sequence). V shed 8 bases and J shed 3 bases, with 10 bases lying between them. The CDR3 is 12 residues long.

The V gene is TRBV20-1, the J gene TRBJ1-4; 9 bases line up with TRBD1. CDR1 is DFQATT and CDR2 is SNEGSKA in the germline V gene (reference sequence). V was pared by 5 bases and J by 2 bases, with 9 bases of the junction left unmatched. This CDR3 has 16 amino acids. This chain's CDR3 is CSAPHGTGWTNEKLFF. The CDR3 DNA is TGCAGTGCTCCCCACGGGACAGGGTGGACTAATGAAAAACTGTTTTTT.

The sample holds many counts of this clonotype. The chain uses TRBV5-1 and TRBJ2-1; D may be TRBD1 (6 bases). This CDR3 is 15 amino acids long. CDR1 is SGHRS and CDR2 is YFSETQ in the germline V gene. The V and J ends lost 0 bases and 2 bases respectively, with 9 bases between them. The CDR3 sequence: CASSLDSGAYNEQFF. The CDR3 bases are TGCGCCAGCAGCTTGGACTCAGGGGCCTACAATGAGCAGTTCTTC. The whole variable domain, filled in from reference TRBV5-1 and TRBJ2-1, reads KAGVTQTPRYLIKTRGQQVTLSCSPISGHRSVSWYQQTPGQGLQFLFEYFSETQRNKGNFPGRFSGRQFSNSRSEMNVSTLELGDSALYLCASSLDSGAYNEQFFGPGTRLTVL.

This clonotype was observed a handful of times. J is TRBJ2-7 and V is TRBV12-3 or TRBV12-4; D gene ambiguous. Trimming took 6 bases from V and 0 from J, leaving 6 bases between them. The CDR3 covers 12 residues. CDR3 nucleotide sequence: TGTGCCAGCAGGGTCGGCTCCTACGAGCAGTACTTC. This sequence encodes CASRVGSYEQYF.

The chain is built from TRBV5-1 and TRBJ1-1; perhaps TRBD1 as D (5 bases). Trimming took 0 bases from V and 5 from J, leaving 14 bases between them. The CDR3 is 15 residues long. Germline V gene lookup returns CDR1 SGHRS and CDR2 YFSETQ. The CDR3 coding sequence is TGCGCCAGCAGCTTGGAAGGGGCGCGATGGACTGAAGCTTTCTTT. This translates into CASSLEGARWTEAFF.

Points on this clonotype: The junction departs from the called germline gene at one end, perhaps through a read error. CDR3 loop: CVSSPPNEGGKLFF. In DNA, the CDR3 is TGTGTCAGCTCACCACCGAACGAGGGAGGAAAACTGTTTTTT. The chain joins TRBV18 to TRBJ1-4; the D is unclear. The CDR3 runs 14 residues. CDR1 and CDR2 (germline): KGHSH, LQKENI.

This clonotype was counted at least ten times. The V gene is TRBV6-2 or TRBV6-3, the J gene TRBJ2-1, with 8 bases matching TRBD2. Trimming removed 2 bases from V and 2 bases from J; junction bases left unmatched: 2. CDR3 length: 15 residues. CDR1 is MNHEY and CDR2 is SVGEGT in the germline V gene. The CDR3 coding sequence is TGTGCCAGCAGTTACGAGCGGGAGACCTACAATGAGCAGTTCTTC. Protein product: CASSYERETYNEQFF.

This clonotype was observed a handful of times. The chain is built from TRBV12-3 or TRBV12-4 and TRBJ2-3; D is undetermined. V was shortened by 6 bases and J by 6 bases, with 22 bases between the two germline ends. This CDR3 contains 16 residues. Here the CDR3 DNA reads TGTGCCAGCAGCCCCACAGTCGCGCATAAAGGGGATACGCAGTATTTT. It codes for CASSPTVAHKGDTQYF.

The chain combines TRBV2 with TRBJ1-4; 8 bases map to TRBD1. This CDR3 region has 16 residues. The V segment lost 4 bases and the J segment 0 bases; nucleotides outside the gene matches: 4. Germline values: CDR1 SNHLY, CDR2 FYNNEI. DNA for the CDR3: TGTGCCAGCAGTGGACAGGGGATTGCAACTAATGAAAAACTGTTTTTT. Amino acids: CASSGQGIATNEKLFF.

The chain combines TRBV20-1 with TRBJ2-1; 7 nucleotides match TRBD1. CDR3 length: 16 amino acids. V shed 3 bases, J shed 1 base, and the junction held 9 bases outside the gene matches. Germline-derived CDR1 and CDR2 are DFQATT and SNEGSKA (reference sequence). In nucleotides, the CDR3 is TGCAGTGCTAGGGTGGGGTTACAGGGGTCCTACAATGAGCAGTTCTTC. This gives the protein CSARVGLQGSYNEQFF.

Ten or more counts support this clonotype. The V call is TRBV19, the J call TRBJ1-2, with D possibly being TRBD1 (5 bases). Trimming removed 6 bases from V and 7 bases from J, with 24 bases in between. Germline values: CDR1 LNHDA, CDR2 SQIVND (reference sequence). This CDR3 region has 16 residues. The CDR3 bases are TGTGCCAGTAGCCTCTCACCGGGACGGTTAGATCTTGGCTACACCTTC. Its protein is CASSLSPGRLDLGYTF.

This clonotype was seen only a few times. The chain carries TRBV18 and TRBJ2-5; D call uncertain. The J call may be faulty, since TRBJ2-7 better matches the DNA end. The CDR3 is 15 amino acids. Germline V gene data show CDR1 as KGHSH and CDR2 as LQKENI. The CDR3 protein is CASSPLNNGPYEQYV. The CDR3 DNA follows: TGTGCCAGCTCACCACTCAATAACGGTCCCTACGAGCAGTACGTC.

This rearrangement joins TRBV29-1 to TRBJ1-6; maybe TRBD1 (6 bases). The V end was cut by 4 bases, the J end by 6 bases, with 13 bases between. Germline CDR1 and CDR2: SQVTM and ANQGSEA. The CDR3 is 14 amino acids. Written as DNA, the CDR3 is TGCAGCGTTGCTGGGGACACATCTAATTCACCCCTCCACTTT. Translation gives CSVAGDTSNSPLHF.

In regard to this clonotype: Since no conserved phenylalanine or tryptophan closes the CDR3, a read error is the likely cause. The gene calls are TRBV12-3 or TRBV12-4 and TRBJ2-3; 10 positions match TRBD2. The CDR3 runs to 14 residues. The V gene end was trimmed by 5 bases and the J gene end by 6 bases; junction bases not matched to a gene: 5. The CDR3 region is CASSPAGGVDTQYY. The DNA for the CDR3 is TGTGCCAGCAGTCCAGCGGGGGGGGTGGATACGCAGTATTAT.

Worth noting for this clonotype: Sequence at one end of the junction differs from germline and may be a read error. J is TRBJ1-6 and V is TRBV5-1; D gene uncertain. The length of the CDR3 is 15 residues. Germline assignment: CDR1 SGHRS and CDR2 YFSETQ. CDR3 loop: CASSSAGPYNSPLHF. The DNA for the CDR3 is TGCGCCAGCAGCTCCGCCGGGCCCTACAATTCACCCCTCCACTTT.

A remark on this clonotype: Here the CDR3 omits its conserved ending phenylalanine or tryptophan, so a read error is the likely source. This chain links TRBV5-1 with TRBJ2-3; D remains ambiguous. CDR3 length equals 15 residues. Germline V lookup: CDR1 SGHRS, CDR2 YFSETQ. V was cut by 0 bases and J by 1 base, with 9 bases left in between. CDR3 region: CASSLGEERTDTQYS. CDR3 coding DNA: TGCGCCAGCAGCTTGGGTGAGGAACGCACAGATACGCAGTATTCT.

The chain has TRBV10-3 and TRBJ2-3, with D unclear. V was shortened by 7 bases and J by 10 bases, with 6 bases between the two germline ends. This CDR3 region has 9 residues. Germline CDR1 reads ENHRY; CDR2 reads SYGVKD. Written as DNA, the CDR3 is TGTGCCATCACTGGACCGCAGTATTTT. Translating gives CAITGPQYF.

J is TRBJ1-4 and V is TRBV7-8; unclear D gene. This CDR3 contains 15 residues. Between the trimmed V and J ends, which lost 3 bases and 7 bases, there was a span of 15 bases. Germline V gene data show CDR1 as SGHVS and CDR2 as FQNEAQ. CDR3 amino acids: CASSFERTAGEKLFF. CDR3 coding DNA: TGTGCCAGCAGCTTTGAGCGGACCGCTGGTGAAAAACTGTTTTTT.

A few counts support this clonotype. The chain couples TRBV10-1 to TRBJ2-2; possibly TRBD1 or TRBD2 for D (5 bases each). The germline CDR1 and CDR2 sequences are WNHNN and SYGVQD (reference sequence). The CDR3 has 15 amino acids. Trimming removed 5 bases from V and 0 bases from J, with 10 bases in between. The CDR3 sequence: CASSIGDANTGELFF. The CDR3 DNA is TGCGCCAGCAGTATAGGGGACGCGAACACCGGGGAGCTGTTTTTT.

The table lists this clonotype with a few counts. One end of the junction varies from germline; a read error may be responsible. This chain joins TRBV4-2 and TRBJ2-7, with 10 bases matching TRBD2. Germline V gene sequence: CDR1 LGHNA, CDR2 YNFKEQ. The CDR3 has 17 residues. The CDR3 nucleotides read TGTGTCAGCAGCCAAGATTTGAGGAGCGGGGGGGACTACGAGCAGTACTTC. The encoded protein is CVSSQDLRSGGDYEQYF.